This TCR beta chain comes out of a study of PD-L1 blockade in urothelial cancer. Study-wide background: Analyses used blood from 3 weeks (second dose) and 6 weeks after treatment start. T cells numbered a median of around 150,000 in the blood samples. Study conclusions and caveats: Durable-benefit patients expanded tumor-associated blood clones more at 3 weeks.

Note on this clone: Its antigen is not identified.

Every PCR received spiked-in synthetic TCR analog templates. Here immunoSEQ multiplex PCR was the method, and the copy in TCRdb shows in-frame clones only, minus some. The repertoire holds some 29,000 clones, with around 86% as singletons. The clonotype originates from a man aged 45 to 65 with urothelial cancer. Sequencing was performed on PBMCs, taken around atezolizumab (anti-PD-L1) treatment.

In DNA form, the CDR3 reads TGTGCCAGTAGGGAGGCATCGGATAATTCACCCCTCCACTTT. This encodes CASREASDNSPLHF. This chain uses TRBV19 with TRBJ1-6; D ambiguous. Per the germline V gene, CDR1 is LNHDA and CDR2 is SQIVND (reference sequence). This CDR3 spans 14 amino acids. The V end was cut by 6 bases, the J end by 5 bases, with 11 bases between.